This T cell receptor beta chain appears in the sequencing data of a study of T cells in narcolepsy (dated 2018 in TCRdb). With regard to the full study: Patients with narcolepsy type 1 or type 2 (NT1, NT2) and healthy control donors were enrolled in the study. Autoreactive T cells targeting hypocretin neuron self-antigens (hypocretin, TRIB2) were sought in narcolepsy patients, and TCR Vbeta sequencing was used to track clonotypes in blood and CSF.

V is shortened by 8 bases, J by 0 bases, and the region joining them spans 11 bases. Reading from cysteine to phenylalanine, the CDR3 counts 13 amino acids. Here the CDR3 DNA is all that survives: 39 bases in frame from base 1. According to the germline V gene (reference sequence), CDR1 reads MNHNY and CDR2 reads SVGAGI. The protocol used for the library was the immunoSEQ multiplex PCR assay. In TCRdb, the immuneACCESS table is reduced to in-frame sequences with V and J assigned. These tables do not hold every clone; where another copy was compared, an unresolved V gene accounts for under half, and the others remain unexplained. A total of 25,000 to 30,000 clones appear in this sample, about four fifths of them only once. The ten largest clones represent roughly 0.9% of the sample. Worth noting for this clone: The target of this receptor is not known. Base qualities are not at hand, and no much larger clone is one base apart.

The paper as a whole reports these results and caveats: Autoreactive clonotypes were reported to be detected serially in the blood of the same patients and of different patients, but not in the blood of healthy controls. Plots that compared CSF and blood CD4+ T cell clonotypes from the same patient highlighted HCRT-specific and TRIB2-specific autoreactive clonotypes. Numbers of sequenced blood memory CD4+ clonotypes were comparable, with averages of 38,000 to 40,000 in patients and around 30,000 in controls. Certain blood memory CD4+ repertoires from patients and controls had no sequences that matched autoreactive T cell clones.

Memory CD4+ T cells were sorted ex vivo from peripheral blood of narcolepsy patients and healthy controls for TCR Vbeta sequencing. This TCR came from a human donor with narcolepsy. This receptor chain uses TRBV6-6 and TRBJ2-7; the D element might be TRBD1 or TRBD2, as each aligns at 5 bases. Sequences were obtained from CD45RA- memory CD4+ T cells from PBMCs. This specimen's cell subset or site label, interpreted: memory T cells sorted ex vivo from peripheral blood. The nucleotide sequence reads as follows: TGTGCCAGCCAGAGGGGAGCCTCCTACGAGCAGTACTTC. The resulting protein is CASQRGASYEQYF.